These T cell receptor beta chains were read from a single sample in a study of OX40 agonist ivuxolimab in advanced cancers. Method: immunoSEQ multiplex PCR; TCRdb's copy keeps in-frame clones and lacks some. The repertoire holds over 35,000 clones, with about 80% as singletons. Specimen: CD4+ or CD8+ T cells sorted from blood, collected in a trial of the OX40 agonist ivuxolimab. These receptor sequences come from an adult with an advanced solid tumor such as melanoma, head and neck, liver or kidney cancer. CDR3s include the opening cysteine and the closing phenylalanine or tryptophan. The D gene is left open where the match is weak. The size of a clone is reported for some rows only, either as once, few or many, or as a class for expanded clones.

>TRBV6-5|15|TRBJ1-1|.|.
TGTGCCAGCAGTTACTCGAGGGGGTGGACGGAGGAAGCTTTCTTT
CASSYSRGWTEEAFF
>TRBV19|17|TRBJ1-2|TRBD1|.
TGTGCCAGTAGCTCATGGACAGGGGAGCGATTAATCTATGGCTACACCTTC
CASSSWTGERLIYGYTF
>TRBV29-1|12|TRBJ1-1|.|medium-sized
TGCAGTGGTGGATCGGGGGACACTGAAGCTTTCTTT
CSGGSGDTEAFF
>TRBV19|16|TRBJ2-5|.|.
TGTGCCAGTAGTTGGAGGGTAGGGGGGGCGCGTGAGACCCAGTACTTC
CASSWRVGGARETQYF
>TRBV28|15|TRBJ1-5|TRBD1|.
TGTGCCAGCAGTTCCGGACAGGGGTTTGATCAGCCCCAGCATTTT
CASSSGQGFDQPQHF
>TRBV9|17|TRBJ2-7|TRBD2|.
TGTGCCAGCAGCTCCCCCCTAGGAGCGGGAGAGATTTACGAGCAGTACTTC
CASSSPLGAGEIYEQYF
>TRBV5-1|14|TRBJ1-1|.|once
TGCGCCAGCAGCCGCGGAGGGGGGTACACTGAAGCTTTCTTT
CASSRGGGYTEAFF
>TRBV28|12|TRBJ2-7|TRBD1|.
TGTGCCAGCAGTTCAGGGGGCTACGAGCAGTACTTC
CASSSGGYEQYF
>TRBV18|12|TRBJ1-1|.|.
TGTGCCAGCTCACCCGAGAACACTGAAGCTTTCTTT
CASSPENTEAFF
>TRBV2|14|TRBJ2-3|TRBD2|.
TGTGCCGTCGAGGGACTAGCTAAGACAGATACGCAGTATTTT
CAVEGLAKTDTQYF
>TRBV7-8|13|TRBJ1-2|.|.
TGTGCCAGCAGCCCGGGGCAAGGCTATGGCTACACCTTC
CASSPGQGYGYTF
>TRBV7-2|15|TRBJ1-2|.|once
TGTGCCAGCAGCTCCGGGGGCGCGTTTAACTATGGCTACACCTTC
CASSSGGAFNYGYTF
>TRBV11-2|12|TRBJ1-2|.|.
TGTGCCAGCAGCTTAGATCGGGGTGGCTACACCTTC
CASSLDRGGYTF
>TRBV4-1|14|TRBJ2-2|TRBD1|.
TGCGCCAGCCGGAGACAGGGGAACACCGGGGAGCTGTTTTTT
CASRRQGNTGELFF
>TRBV19|11|TRBJ1-1|.|.
TGTGCCAGTAGTATAGGCCCTGAAGCTTTCTTT
CASSIGPEAFF
>TRBV5-5|15|TRBJ1-2|.|.
TGTGCCAGCAGCTTGGCTGCAGGGAATCACTATGGCTACACCTTC
CASSLAAGNHYGYTF
>TRBV21-1|13|TRBJ1-4|.|once
TGTGCCACTGGAGGAGGTGGAGATGAAAAACTGTTTTTT
CATGGGGDEKLFF
>TRBV6-6|12|TRBJ2-3|.|few
TGTGCCAGCAGTTACTCGGGAGATACGCAGTATTTT
CASSYSGDTQYF
>TRBV5-1|14|TRBJ2-2|TRBD1|once
TGCGCCAGCAGCGGGACAGGGAACACCGGGGAGCTGTTTTTT
CASSGTGNTGELFF
>TRBV6-6|14|TRBJ2-7|TRBD2|.
TGTGCCAGCAGCGCCGGGACTAGCGGTCACGAGCAGTACTTC
CASSAGTSGHEQYF
>TRBV5-4|18|TRBJ2-1|TRBD2|.
TGTGCCAGCAGCTTGTCCCTCCTAAGCGGGGGGGCTTTGGATGAGCAGTTCTTC
CASSLSLLSGGALDEQFF
>TRBV2|14|TRBJ1-1|.|.
TGTGCCAGCAGCCTACAGGGATTGAACACTGAAGCTTTCTTT
CASSLQGLNTEAFF
>TRBV7-3|14|TRBJ2-2|TRBD1|.
TGTGCCAGCAGCTTAGAGGGGGCGAACGGGGAGCTGTTTTTT
CASSLEGANGELFF
>TRBV30|12|TRBJ2-2|.|.
TGTGCCTGGAGTCCAAGGCCCGGGGAGCTGTTTTTT
CAWSPRPGELFF